The rows below give T cell receptor beta chains drawn from one sample of a study of spatial heterogeneity in lung cancer. TCRdb re-called the 5' RACE reads with MiXCR, one entry per CDR3 protein. The profile covers some 120,000 distinct CDR3 sequences, with approximately 12% appearing a single time and 16% taken by the ten largest. This specimen consisted of PBMCs, obtained at follow-up. The receptors originated from a male donor with early-stage non-small cell lung cancer. Both conserved end residues are part of each CDR3. Each record gives: V gene, D gene, J gene, clone size, CDR3 protein, CDR3 DNA. The D gene is left open where the match is weak. Clone size is given for some rows only: seen once, a few or many times, or a class if the clone is expanded.

TRBV5-1	-	TRBJ1-1	many	CASSLDSMNTEAFF	TGCGCCAGCAGCTTGGACAGCATGAACACTGAAGCTTTCTTT
TRBV20-1	-	TRBJ2-1	many	CSATRLGPSYNEQFF	TGCAGTGCTACACGACTAGGTCCCTCCTACAATGAGCAGTTCTTC
TRBV20-1	-	TRBJ2-1	-	CSARSEEQFF	TGCAGTGCTAGAAGTGAGGAGCAGTTCTTC
TRBV28	-	TRBJ2-3	-	CASSKTVPGTDTQYF	TGTGCCAGCAGCAAGACAGTCCCTGGCACAGATACGCAGTATTTT
TRBV2	TRBD2	TRBJ2-1	many	CASSELGTSRFNEQFF	TGTGCCAGCAGTGAACTTGGGACTAGTAGGTTCAATGAGCAGTTCTTC
TRBV28	-	TRBJ1-2	few	CASSFRARLAGGYTF	TGTGCCAGCAGTTTCCGGGCCAGGTTAGCGGGAGGCTACACCTTC
TRBV4-3	-	TRBJ1-4	few	CASSQGVRGNEKLFF	TGCGCCAGCAGCCAAGGGGTGAGGGGTAATGAAAAACTGTTTTTT
TRBV4-2	-	TRBJ2-1	few	CASSQDAEQFF	TGTGCCAGCAGCCAAGATGCTGAGCAGTTCTTC
TRBV2	-	TRBJ1-1	-	CASKTLRSEAFF	TGTGCCAGCAAGACACTCCGAAGCGAAGCTTTCTTT
TRBV29-1	TRBD1	TRBJ2-7	-	CSATRQGRGEQYF	TGCAGCGCCACAAGACAGGGGCGGGGCGAGCAGTACTTC
TRBV5-5	TRBD1	TRBJ1-2	many	CASSSSTGANYGYTF	TGTGCCAGCAGCTCCTCGACAGGGGCTAACTATGGCTACACCTTC
TRBV29-1	-	TRBJ1-2	many	CSVAGSGGYGYTF	TGCAGCGTTGCCGGGAGTGGGGGTTATGGCTACACCTTC
TRBV18	-	TRBJ1-2	-	CASSPRKGTNYGYTF	TGTGCCAGCTCACCACGGAAGGGAACTAACTATGGCTACACCTTC
TRBV7-2	-	TRBJ2-6	few	CASSLGSQGWANVLTF	TGTGCCAGCAGCTTAGGTTCACAGGGCTGGGCCAACGTCCTGACTTTC
TRBV5-1	-	TRBJ1-6	few	CASSLGGGSNSPLHF	TGCGCCAGCAGCTTGGGAGGAGGGAGCAATTCACCCCTCCACTTT
TRBV6-2/TRBV6-3	TRBD1	TRBJ2-5	few	CASSWGTGSQETQYF	TGTGCCAGCAGTTGGGGGACAGGGTCCCAAGAGACCCAGTACTTC
TRBV11-1	-	TRBJ1-2	few	CASSPDRRGYTF	TGTGCCAGCAGCCCGGACAGACGTGGCTACACCTTC
TRBV3-1	-	TRBJ1-2	many	CASSQRTANYGYTF	TGTGCCAGCAGCCAACGGACAGCTAACTATGGCTACACCTTC
TRBV12-3/TRBV12-4	-	TRBJ1-5	-	CAGSLDSNQPQHF	TGTGCCGGCAGTTTAGACAGCAATCAGCCCCAGCATTTT
TRBV7-2	-	TRBJ2-1	-	CASSLGRGNNEQFF	TGTGCCAGCAGCTTAGGGCGAGGGAACAATGAGCAGTTCTTC
TRBV20-1	TRBD2	TRBJ2-1	-	CSAREIAGGSYNEQFF	TGCAGTGCTAGAGAAATAGCGGGGGGCTCCTACAATGAGCAGTTCTTC
TRBV20-1	-	TRBJ2-2	many	CSAREGSGANTGELFF	TGCAGTGCTAGAGAAGGGAGCGGAGCGAACACCGGGGAGCTGTTTTTT
TRBV18	-	TRBJ2-1	many	CASSPKTPNRNEQFF	TGTGCCAGCTCACCGAAGACCCCCAACCGCAATGAGCAGTTCTTC
TRBV6-1	-	TRBJ2-5	many	CASRAGTLYQETQYF	TGTGCCAGCAGGGCCGGGACTCTTTACCAAGAGACCCAGTACTTC
TRBV7-3	-	TRBJ2-2	many	CASSQRGSNTGELFF	TGTGCCAGCAGCCAGAGGGGGTCGAACACCGGGGAGCTGTTTTTT
TRBV28	TRBD1	TRBJ2-7	many	CASSLFPGTAYEQYF	TGTGCCAGCAGTTTATTTCCGGGGACAGCGTACGAGCAGTACTTC
TRBV2	-	TRBJ2-5	-	CASSEDHQKAQYF	TGTGCCAGCAGTGAAGACCACCAAAAGGCCCAGTACTTC
TRBV7-9	-	TRBJ2-5	few	CASSSQYAQYF	TGTGCCAGCAGCTCTCAGTATGCCCAGTACTTC
TRBV9	TRBD2	TRBJ2-1	few	CASSVDLAGRDEQFF	TGTGCCAGCAGCGTAGACCTAGCGGGGAGGGATGAGCAGTTCTTC
TRBV24-1	-	TRBJ2-1	many	CATSEAGPYNEQFF	TGTGCCACCAGTGAGGCCGGGCCCTACAATGAGCAGTTCTTC
TRBV20-1	-	TRBJ2-1	many	CSARGAESYNEQFF	TGCAGTGCTAGAGGAGCGGAGTCCTACAATGAGCAGTTCTTC
TRBV9	TRBD2	TRBJ2-3	many	CASSAQAGRGGTDTQYF	TGTGCCAGCAGCGCCCAAGCGGGGCGGGGGGGCACAGATACGCAGTATTTT
TRBV7-9	-	TRBJ2-5	many	CASSLPTSSQETQYF	TGTGCCAGCAGCTTACCCACTAGCTCCCAAGAGACCCAGTACTTC
TRBV7-3	TRBD1	TRBJ2-7	many	CASSSDRDGEQYF	TGTGCCAGCAGCTCAGACAGGGACGGCGAGCAGTACTTC
TRBV11-2	TRBD1	TRBJ1-2	few	CASTLEGTGPYGYTF	TGTGCCAGCACCCTAGAGGGGACAGGCCCCTATGGCTACACCTTC
TRBV19	TRBD2	TRBJ2-2	-	CASSTLSLAGGTGELFF	TGTGCCAGTAGTACCTTAAGTCTAGCGGGGGGCACCGGGGAGCTGTTTTTT
TRBV24-1	TRBD2	TRBJ2-1	-	CATSPRSGGAYEQFF	TGTGCCACCAGCCCCCGGAGCGGGGGGGCATATGAGCAGTTCTTC
TRBV7-9	-	TRBJ1-1	few	CASSTGLDNTEAFF	TGTGCCAGCAGCACGGGTTTAGATAACACTGAAGCTTTCTTT
TRBV7-7	TRBD2	TRBJ2-2	-	CASAALAGGRAGELFF	TGTGCTAGCGCCGCGCTAGCGGGGGGTCGGGCCGGGGAGCTGTTTTTT
TRBV10-1	TRBD1	TRBJ2-5	-	CASSDRTGLETQYF	TGCGCCAGCAGTGACCGGACAGGGTTAGAGACCCAGTACTTC
TRBV28	TRBD1	TRBJ2-5	many	CASSLEGQGARQETQYF	TGTGCCAGCAGTTTAGAGGGGCAGGGGGCCCGCCAAGAGACCCAGTACTTC
TRBV20-1	-	TRBJ1-6	many	CSAREGGAGYNSPLHF	TGCAGTGCTAGAGAGGGTGGGGCGGGCTATAATTCACCCCTCCACTTT
TRBV19	TRBD2	TRBJ2-1	many	CASRMKTSGGIFEQFF	TGTGCCAGTAGGATGAAGACTAGCGGGGGGATCTTTGAGCAGTTCTTC
TRBV11-2	TRBD2	TRBJ2-1	few	CASSLLGGSINEQFF	TGTGCCAGCAGCTTACTGGGGGGGTCCATCAATGAGCAGTTCTTC
TRBV4-2	-	TRBJ1-1	-	CASSQGSSLGTEAFF	TGTGCCAGCAGCCAAGGTTCTTCATTGGGCACTGAAGCTTTCTTT
TRBV3-1	-	TRBJ2-5	once	CASSLRTVRETQYF	TGTGCCAGCAGCCTCCGGACCGTGCGAGAGACCCAGTACTTC
TRBV3-1	TRBD2	TRBJ2-2	many	CASSARGGATPGELFF	TGTGCCAGCAGCGCGCGCGGGGGGGCTACCCCCGGGGAGCTGTTTTTT
TRBV2	TRBD2	TRBJ2-3	few	CASSEKRGSGTQYF	TGTGCCAGCAGTGAAAAGCGGGGTAGTGGTACGCAGTATTTT
TRBV12-3/TRBV12-4	TRBD1	TRBJ2-2	few	CASSFSTGGLLLNTGELFF	TGTGCCAGCAGTTTTTCGACAGGGGGCCTACTTCTGAACACCGGGGAGCTGTTTTTT
TRBV6-5	-	TRBJ1-5	many	CASSYGSKGGNQPQHF	TGTGCCAGCAGTTACGGGTCGAAGGGAGGCAATCAGCCCCAGCATTTT
TRBV7-2	-	TRBJ2-7	few	CASSFPGEQYF	TGTGCCAGCAGCTTTCCCGGGGAGCAGTACTTC
TRBV7-2	TRBD1	TRBJ1-6	few	CASSQWTGSNSPLHF	TGTGCCAGCAGCCAATGGACAGGCTCAAATTCACCCCTCCACTTT
TRBV15	-	TRBJ1-1	-	CATSRASATEAFF	TGTGCCACCAGCAGAGCGTCAGCCACTGAAGCTTTCTTT
TRBV3-1	TRBD1	TRBJ2-2	-	CASSPWTGNTGELFF	TGTGCCAGCAGCCCGTGGACAGGGAACACCGGGGAGCTGTTTTTT
TRBV11-1	-	TRBJ2-7	many	CASSFGGHEQYF	TGTGCCAGCAGCTTCGGGGGCCACGAGCAGTACTTC
TRBV5-1	-	TRBJ1-1	many	CASSLEQVPAFF	TGCGCCAGCAGCTTGGAACAGGTGCCAGCTTTCTTT